The entry below describes one TCR beta chain. Its antigen is still unknown. Researchers ran the PCR with 60 Vbeta and 13 Jbeta primers. Sequencing was performed with immunoSEQ multiplex PCR; in TCRdb, only in-frame clones are kept and a portion is missing. Of 110,000 or so clones listed, 70% to 85% are singletons. Germline CDR1 and CDR2: SGHTS and YDEGEE. The length of the CDR3 is 17 residues. V lost 4 bases, J lost 3 bases, and 15 bases stayed unmatched. This sample is drawn from a study of cytomegalovirus exposure and HLA in healthy donors. Study conclusions and caveats: Later analysis placed DRB1 highest and HLA-C lowest in TCR association rates, which differed by HLA locus.

The clonotype comes from a middle-aged woman in good health and CMV-seropositive. The V call is TRBV5-8, the J call TRBJ1-2; 7 bases agree with TRBD1. Source material: PBMCs. CDR3 amino acids: CASSRSTGTDSYYGYTF. The DNA for the CDR3 is TGTGCCAGCAGCCGATCCACCGGGACAGATTCGTACTATGGCTACACCTTC.